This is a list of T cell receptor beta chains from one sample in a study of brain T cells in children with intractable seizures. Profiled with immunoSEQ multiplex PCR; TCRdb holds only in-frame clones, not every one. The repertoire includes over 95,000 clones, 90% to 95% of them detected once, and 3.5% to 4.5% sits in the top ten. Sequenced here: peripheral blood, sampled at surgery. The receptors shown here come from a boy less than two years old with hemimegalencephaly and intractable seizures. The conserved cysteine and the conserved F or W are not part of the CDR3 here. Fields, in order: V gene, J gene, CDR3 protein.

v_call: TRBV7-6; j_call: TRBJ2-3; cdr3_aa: ASSLTDTQY
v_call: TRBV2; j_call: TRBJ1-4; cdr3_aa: ASTTGQTKLF
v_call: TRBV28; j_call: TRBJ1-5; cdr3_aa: ASSPSGGFGQPQH
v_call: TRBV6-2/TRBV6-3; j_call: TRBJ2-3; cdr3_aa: ASSIGDTDTQY
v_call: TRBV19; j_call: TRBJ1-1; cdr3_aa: ASSIGAGGEAF
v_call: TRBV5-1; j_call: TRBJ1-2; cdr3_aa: ASSNPRGGEKTTPGYT
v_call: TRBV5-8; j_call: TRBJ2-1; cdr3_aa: ASSLRAGLAGGQF
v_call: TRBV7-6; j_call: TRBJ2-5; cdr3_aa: ASSRKMDRASGTQY
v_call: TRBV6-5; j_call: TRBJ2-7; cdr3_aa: ASSYRLSYEQY
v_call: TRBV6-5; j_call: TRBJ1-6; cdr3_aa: ASSYAAYNSPLH
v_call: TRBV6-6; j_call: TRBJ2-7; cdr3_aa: ASRTGTGPSYEQY
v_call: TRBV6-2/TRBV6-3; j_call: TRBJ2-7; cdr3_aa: ASSNRVGEQY
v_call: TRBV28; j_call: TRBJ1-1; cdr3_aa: ASKGVTEAF
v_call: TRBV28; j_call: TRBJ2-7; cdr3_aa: ASSLPPGRGTYEQY
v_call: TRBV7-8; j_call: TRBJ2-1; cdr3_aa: ASRQAVAGGYNEQF
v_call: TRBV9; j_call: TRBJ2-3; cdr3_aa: VSSAAGTTTDTQY
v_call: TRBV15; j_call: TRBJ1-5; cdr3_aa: ATSRDRGQTQPQH
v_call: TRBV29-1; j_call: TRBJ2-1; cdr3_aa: SVNRGGNEQF
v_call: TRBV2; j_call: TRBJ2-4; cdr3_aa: ASSVNPLSYRGALAKNIQY
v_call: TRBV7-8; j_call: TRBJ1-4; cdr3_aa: ASSGTGAVGEKLF
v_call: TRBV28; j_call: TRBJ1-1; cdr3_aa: ASSLPNTEAF
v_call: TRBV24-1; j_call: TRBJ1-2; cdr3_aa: ATSETGLDGYT
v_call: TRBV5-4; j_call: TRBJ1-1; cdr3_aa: ASSVAQGTGTEAF
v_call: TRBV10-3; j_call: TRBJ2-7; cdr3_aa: AIREGGYEQY
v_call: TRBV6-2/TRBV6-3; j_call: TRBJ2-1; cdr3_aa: ASSYLARGVGNEQF
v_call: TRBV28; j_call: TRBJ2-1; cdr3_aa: ASSRQGRQANEQF
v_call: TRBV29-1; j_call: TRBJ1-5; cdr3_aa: SVEVGKGQPQH
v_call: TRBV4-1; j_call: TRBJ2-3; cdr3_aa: ASSQPTDSTDTQY
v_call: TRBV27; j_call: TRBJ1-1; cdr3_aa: ASSQAARLKAF
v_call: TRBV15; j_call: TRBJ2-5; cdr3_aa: ATSRDQETQY
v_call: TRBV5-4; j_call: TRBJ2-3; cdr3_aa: ASSSSPSGASTDTQY
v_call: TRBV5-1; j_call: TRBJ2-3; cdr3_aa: ASSSTAGVADTQY
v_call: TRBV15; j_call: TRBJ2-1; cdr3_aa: ATSRDRAFGNSYNEQF
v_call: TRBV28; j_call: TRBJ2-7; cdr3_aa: ASRRLAGQYYEQY
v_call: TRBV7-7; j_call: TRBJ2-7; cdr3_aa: ASSPGTGASYEQY
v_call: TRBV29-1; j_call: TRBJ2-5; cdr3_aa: SLLDSWGTQY
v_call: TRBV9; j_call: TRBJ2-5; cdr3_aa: ASSAPPRRQETQY
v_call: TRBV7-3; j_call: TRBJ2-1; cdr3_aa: ASSLGTSLGNEQF
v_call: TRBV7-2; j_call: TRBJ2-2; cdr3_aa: ASSLLAGDRTGELF
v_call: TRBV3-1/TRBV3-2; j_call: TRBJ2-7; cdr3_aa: ASSHHYEQY
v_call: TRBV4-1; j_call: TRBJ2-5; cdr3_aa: ASSQRDRSETQY
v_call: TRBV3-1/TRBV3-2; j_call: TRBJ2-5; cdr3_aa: ASSQDRLAGETQY
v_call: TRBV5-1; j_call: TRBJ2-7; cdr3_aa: ASSSGLAGGPYSYEQY
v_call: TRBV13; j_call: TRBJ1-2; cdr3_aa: ASSLERYYGYT
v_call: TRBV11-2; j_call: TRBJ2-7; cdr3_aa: ASSSGRQGPYEQY
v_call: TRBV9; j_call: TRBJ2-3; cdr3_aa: ASSVSGTAPDTQY
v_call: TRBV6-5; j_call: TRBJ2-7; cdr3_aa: ASSYSLSGSGYEQY
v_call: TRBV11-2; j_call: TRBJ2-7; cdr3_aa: ASSKAPRTGSPSSYEQY